The 30 T cell receptor beta chains below all came from one sample that was sequenced in a study of OX40 agonist ivuxolimab in advanced cancers. Clones were read by immunoSEQ multiplex PCR, and TCRdb kept only the in-frame ones, dropping some. The sample consists of roughly 17,000 clones, 70% to 90% of them appearing once. The input for sequencing was CD4+ or CD8+ T cells sorted from blood, taken in a trial of the OX40 agonist ivuxolimab. The receptor source for this set is an adult with an advanced solid tumor such as melanoma, head and neck, liver or kidney cancer.

The chain joins TRBV27 to TRBJ2-7, with D perhaps TRBD1 or TRBD2 (5 bases each). Between the trimmed V and J ends, which lost 5 bases and 3 bases, there was a span of 17 bases. The CDR3 covers 15 residues. Germline V gene lookup returns CDR1 MNHEY and CDR2 SMNVEV (reference sequence). The CDR3 sequence: CASSPPRGRVYEQYF. In DNA, the CDR3 is TGTGCCAGCAGTCCCCCGAGGGGCAGAGTCTACGAGCAGTACTTC.

This chain joins TRBV27 and TRBJ2-7; no definite D call. Germline CDR1 is MNHEY and CDR2 is SMNVEV (reference sequence). The CDR3 covers 12 residues. Trimming cost V 6 bases and J 5 bases, with 11 bases left between them. CDR3 sequence (DNA): TGTGCCAGCAGCCAAGGGCCGCACGAGCAGTACTTC. Its protein is CASSQGPHEQYF.

The rearrangement links TRBV6-5 to TRBJ2-7, with 11 bases aligning to TRBD2. The J call may be in error: the DNA end matches TRBJ2-5 better. The CDR3 runs to 14 residues. Germline assignment: CDR1 MNHEY and CDR2 SVGAGI. CDR3 in DNA: TGTGCCAGCAGTTATTTCGGGACTAGCGGGACCCAGTACTTC. As protein: CASSYFGTSGTQYF.

The chain is built from TRBV19 and TRBJ2-7; TRBD2 aligns across 9 bases. The germline V gene has CDR1 LNHDA and CDR2 SQIVND (reference sequence). The length of the CDR3 is 15 residues. The junction had 12 bases not matched to a gene; V was cut back by 6 bases and J by 6 bases. The CDR3 region is CASSRGLAPPPEQYF. As DNA, the CDR3 is TGTGCCAGTAGCCGGGGACTAGCCCCGCCTCCCGAGCAGTACTTC.

This chain connects TRBV7-9 to TRBJ2-7; 11 positions agree with TRBD1. Germline-derived CDR1 and CDR2 are SEHNR and FQNEAQ (reference sequence). V lost 2 bases to trimming and J lost 2 bases; unmatched junction nucleotides: 5. CDR3 length equals 16 residues. Here the CDR3 reads CASSLPRTGGPYEQYF. The CDR3 DNA sequence: TGTGCCAGCAGCTTACCCCGGACAGGGGGCCCCTACGAGCAGTACTTC.

This rearrangement joins TRBV27 to TRBJ1-2, with 7 bases fitting TRBD1. Germline V gene data show CDR1 as MNHEY and CDR2 as SMNVEV (reference sequence). V was pared by 0 bases and J by 1 base, with 5 bases of the junction left unmatched. This CDR3 has 16 amino acids. The CDR3: CASSLSPRDSNYGYTF. The CDR3 DNA reads TGTGCCAGCAGTTTATCCCCCCGGGACAGTAACTATGGCTACACCTTC.

The chain is built from TRBV6-1 and TRBJ2-7; no firm D call. Trimming pared 2 bases from V and 9 bases from J, leaving 11 bases between. Germline-derived CDR1 and CDR2 are MNHNS and SASEGT. There are 12 residues in the CDR3. Here the CDR3 reads CASSERKTRQYF. CDR3 DNA sequence: TGTGCCAGCAGTGAAAGAAAGACGAGGCAGTACTTC.

The chain combines TRBV6-1 with TRBJ1-1, with TRBD1 as a possible D gene (6 bases). With 5 bases removed from V and 6 bases from J, the gap between germline ends came to 13 bases. The CDR3 covers 13 residues. The germline CDR1 and CDR2 sequences are MNHNS and SASEGT. CDR3 in DNA: TGTGCCAGCAGTTCCTTCTGGACAGCTGAAGCTTTCTTT. Encoded protein: CASSSFWTAEAFF.

The rearrangement links TRBV5-6 to TRBJ2-4; D remains ambiguous. This CDR3 is 16 amino acids long. V lost 4 bases to trimming and J lost 1 base, with 15 bases between them. Germline loops: CDR1 SGHDT, CDR2 YYEEEE. In DNA form, the CDR3 reads TGTGCCAGCAGCCCCTTCCCCTCTGGGGCCAAAAACATTCAGTACTTC. It encodes CASSPFPSGAKNIQYF.

J is TRBJ1-1 and V is TRBV10-3; D gene uncertain. The CDR3 loop spans 11 amino acids. Trimming removed 6 bases at V and 1 base at J, with 3 bases between. Per the germline V gene, CDR1 is ENHRY and CDR2 is SYGVKD. The CDR3 spells CAIRGNTEAFF. DNA of the CDR3: TGTGCCATCAGGGGGAACACTGAAGCTTTCTTT.

The chain joins TRBV2 to TRBJ2-7; 8 bases fit TRBD1. J gave up 1 base and V 7 bases, and 0 bases lay outside the gene matches. CDR3 length: 12 amino acids. CDR1 and CDR2 (germline): SNHLY, FYNNEI. The CDR3 nucleotides read TGTGCCAGCAACAGGGGGTCCTACGAGCAGTACTTC. It yields the protein CASNRGSYEQYF.

This sequence joins TRBV19 and TRBJ2-7; no firm D call. The V and J ends lost 3 bases and 5 bases respectively, with 11 bases between them. The CDR3 extends over 13 amino acids. From germline, CDR1 is LNHDA and CDR2 SQIVND (reference sequence). This chain's CDR3 is CASSIGTLNEQYF. The CDR3 nucleotides are TGTGCCAGTAGTATTGGAACCTTGAACGAGCAGTACTTC.

This chain uses TRBV7-9 with TRBJ1-1; a weak D match, TRBD1 (5 bases). V was cut by 1 base and J by 6 bases, with 15 bases left in between. Germline CDR1 reads SEHNR; CDR2 reads FQNEAQ (reference sequence). This CDR3 spans 15 amino acids. CDR3 DNA sequence: TGTGCCAGCAGCTTAGAAGGGGTTCGGTTCTCTGAAGCTTTCTTT. Translated: CASSLEGVRFSEAFF.

This rearrangement joins TRBV7-9 to TRBJ1-2; 7 bases align to TRBD1. This CDR3 comprises 17 residues. V trimming: 1 base; J trimming: 0 bases; junction bases outside the gene matches: 8. Germline V gene data show CDR1 as SEHNR and CDR2 as FQNEAQ (reference sequence). The CDR3 sequence: CASSLGRGTEANYGYTF. The CDR3, as DNA: TGTGCCAGCAGCTTAGGCAGGGGGACAGAAGCTAACTATGGCTACACCTTC.

The chain joins TRBV18 to TRBJ2-2, with TRBD1 matching 9 bases. V shed 4 bases and J 1 base; nucleotides not matched to a gene: 1. Germline lookup yields CDR1 KGHSH and CDR2 LQKENI. CDR3 length: 15 amino acids. This chain's CDR3 is CASSLGQGNTGELFF. For the CDR3, the DNA is TGTGCCAGCTCACTGGGACAGGGGAACACCGGGGAGCTGTTTTTT.

V gene TRBV28 combines with J gene TRBJ1-3; tentatively, D is TRBD1 (6 bases). The CDR3 totals 18 residues. From germline, CDR1 is MDHEN and CDR2 SYDVKM. The V end was cut by 3 bases, the J end by 1 base, with 19 bases between. CDR3 residues: CASSLGLLGTFSGNTIYF. The CDR3 region has the DNA TGTGCCAGCAGTTTGGGGCTATTGGGGACATTTTCTGGAAACACCATATATTTT.

This clone counts as large. This rearrangement joins TRBV4-2 to TRBJ2-7; no firm D call. Germline loops: CDR1 LGHNA, CDR2 YNFKEQ. The CDR3 is 15 residues long. V lost 0 bases and J 1 base, leaving 10 bases between the germline ends. CDR3 coding DNA: TGTGCCAGCAGCCAAGAAAAACACACGTCCTACGAGCAGTACTTC. Amino acid sequence: CASSQEKHTSYEQYF.

The rearrangement links TRBV29-1 to TRBJ1-2; no firm D call. The length of the CDR3 is 10 residues. The V end was cut by 0 bases, the J end by 7 bases, with 3 bases between. Germline V gene sequence: CDR1 SQVTM, CDR2 ANQGSEA. CDR3 region: CSVEDLGYTF. The CDR3 DNA follows: TGCAGCGTTGAAGATCTTGGCTACACCTTC.

The rearrangement uses TRBV30 and TRBJ1-2; D possibly corresponds to TRBD1 (5 bases). Germline V gives CDR1 GTSNPN, CDR2 SVGIG (reference sequence). V gave up 2 bases and J gave up 7 bases, with 14 bases separating them. The CDR3 has 13 amino acids. This CDR3 reads CAWSHGGSGGYTF. In DNA, the CDR3 is TGTGCCTGGAGTCATGGGGGATCGGGTGGCTACACCTTC.

The CDR3 DNA reads TGTGCCAGCAGGGAATGGGCCCTGAGGTACAATGAGCAGTTCTTC. It translates to CASREWALRYNEQFF. This chain connects TRBV6-5 to TRBJ2-1; D is unclear. Trimming left V 6 bases short and J 4 bases short, with 16 bases between. This CDR3 has 15 residues. CDR1 MNHEY and CDR2 SVGAGI come from the germline V gene.

The rearrangement links TRBV18 to TRBJ2-6, with unresolved D. Deletions cut 6 bases from V and 0 bases from J, with 15 bases between. CDR1 is KGHSH and CDR2 is LQKENI in the germline V gene. This CDR3 region has 17 residues. The CDR3 here is CASSQPTVSSGANVLTF. The CDR3 nucleotides are TGTGCCAGCTCCCAACCGACCGTCAGCTCTGGGGCCAACGTCCTGACTTTC.

The chain recombines TRBV29-1 with TRBJ1-1; D gene unclear. This CDR3 has 14 amino acids. With 0 bases removed from V and 2 bases from J, the gap between germline ends came to 10 bases. CDR1 is SQVTM, CDR2 ANQGSEA, per germline. The CDR3 loop is CSVEDLGSNTEAFF. CDR3 sequence (DNA): TGCAGCGTTGAAGACCTCGGGAGTAACACTGAAGCTTTCTTT.

This rearrangement joins TRBV28 to TRBJ2-5; 10 bases map to TRBD1. V lost 6 bases to trimming and J lost 4 bases; unmatched junction nucleotides: 14. Germline V gene data show CDR1 as MDHEN and CDR2 as SYDVKM. There are 17 residues in the CDR3. Here the CDR3 reads CASSLIYPGQGVETQYF. CDR3 bases: TGTGCCAGCAGCTTAATTTACCCCGGACAGGGGGTAGAGACCCAGTACTTC.

The V call is TRBV29-1, the J call TRBJ2-1; TRBD2 is a possible D gene (7 bases). V gave up 3 bases and J gave up 9 bases, with 18 bases separating them. In germline, CDR1 is SQVTM, CDR2 ANQGSEA. The CDR3 has 14 residues. For the CDR3, the DNA is TGCAGCGTTGATGGGCGGGGGCTCCTCTCTGAGCAGTTCTTC. This encodes CSVDGRGLLSEQFF.

J is TRBJ1-2 and V is TRBV4-1; D call uncertain. Trimming pared 0 bases from V and 3 bases from J, leaving 8 bases between. The CDR3 is 14 amino acids. The germline V gene has CDR1 MGHRA and CDR2 YSYEKL. This CDR3 reads CASSQDRTYYGYTF. CDR3 coding DNA: TGCGCCAGCAGCCAAGACAGGACTTACTATGGCTACACCTTC.

J is TRBJ2-7 and V is TRBV6-5; D might be TRBD2 (6 bases). The CDR3 is 14 residues long. The ends were cut back, 7 bases at V and 3 bases at J, with 16 bases in the middle. Germline CDR1 is MNHEY and CDR2 is SVGAGI. CDR3 coding DNA: TGTGCCAGCATGGGACTCGGACCTCACTACGAGCAGTACTTC. This sequence encodes CASMGLGPHYEQYF.

This chain uses TRBV5-1 with TRBJ2-7; D might be TRBD2 (7 bases). In germline, CDR1 is SGHRS, CDR2 YFSETQ. The ends were cut back, 3 bases at V and 5 bases at J, with 21 bases in the middle. This CDR3 has 16 amino acids. The CDR3 bases are TGCGCCAGCAGCTCTTTGGCCGGGGGGCCATCCCACGAGCAGTACTTC. Protein: CASSSLAGGPSHEQYF.

J is TRBJ2-7 and V is TRBV6-5; 13 bases match TRBD2. J lost 4 bases, V lost 8 bases, and 2 bases had no gene match. The germline gives CDR1 MNHEY, CDR2 SVGAGI. The CDR3 contains 13 residues. CDR3 nucleotides: TGTGCCAGCCGACTAGCGGGAGGTTACGAGCAGTACTTC. This encodes CASRLAGGYEQYF.

The rearrangement links TRBV4-1 to TRBJ1-5; D perhaps matches TRBD1 (6 bases). CDR3 length: 15 residues. V was cut by 4 bases and J by 3 bases, with 13 bases left in between. Germline CDR1 MGHRA, CDR2 YSYEKL. The CDR3 region is CASSPPGAINQPQHF. The CDR3 nucleotides are TGCGCCAGCAGCCCACCAGGGGCTATCAATCAGCCCCAGCATTTT.

The chain links TRBV19 to TRBJ2-2; D is possibly TRBD2 (5 bases). V was cut by 5 bases and J by 9 bases, with 7 bases left in between. There are 11 residues in the CDR3. Germline CDR1 and CDR2: LNHDA and SQIVND (reference sequence). The CDR3 reads CASSPGRELFF. The DNA for the CDR3 is TGTGCCAGTAGTCCCGGGAGGGAGCTGTTTTTT.